A selection of T cell receptor beta chains follows, all from one sample in a study of shared clonotypes between healthy human individuals. TCRdb's table, derived via immunoSEQ multiplex PCR, lists solely in-frame clones and lacks some. Of fewer than 850,000 clones listed, roughly 88% are singletons. Sequenced input: memory CD8+ T cells from PBMCs. All receptors come from a man younger than 30 in good health. Some clones in this sample may be carry-over from other donors' samples. Both conserved end residues are part of each CDR3. The D gene is left open where the match is weak. The size field is filled for only some rows; it gives once, few, many or a size class.

TRBD2	-	TRBV7-9	TRBJ2-7	CASSEWGTSGRSSDEQYF	TGTGCCAGCAGCGAATGGGGGACTAGCGGGAGGTCGTCCGACGAGCAGTACTTC
TRBD1	once	TRBV5-4	TRBJ2-6	CASSQGDGANVLTF	TGTGCCAGCAGCCAGGGGGACGGGGCCAACGTCCTGACTTTC
TRBD1	-	TRBV27	TRBJ2-7	CASSPRGLSSYEQYF	TGTGCCAGCAGTCCCAGGGGGCTCAGCTCCTACGAGCAGTACTTC
-	many	TRBV28	TRBJ2-5	CASSLSTLLGGKGSQYF	TGTGCCAGCAGTTTATCAACCCTGCTGGGGGGCAAAGGGTCCCAGTACTTC
TRBD2	-	TRBV27	TRBJ2-1	CASSLDALAGNNEQFF	TGTGCCAGCAGTTTAGATGCGCTAGCGGGGAACAATGAGCAGTTCTTC
-	-	TRBV6-5	TRBJ1-1	CASSYSGGAGAFF	TGTGCCAGCAGTTACTCGGGGGGGGCGGGAGCTTTCTTT
TRBD2	once	TRBV7-9	TRBJ2-1	CASRPGLAYEQFF	TGTGCCAGCAGGCCGGGACTAGCTTATGAGCAGTTCTTC
-	-	TRBV5-1	TRBJ2-1	CASSPEGAHSYYNEQFF	TGCGCCAGCAGCCCCGAGGGCGCTCATTCGTACTACAATGAGCAGTTCTTC
TRBD2	-	TRBV29-1	TRBJ2-2	CSARLAGVAGELFF	TGCAGCGCACGACTAGCGGGAGTTGCCGGGGAGCTGTTTTTT
-	-	TRBV7-3	TRBJ2-1	CASSLKKDEQFF	TGTGCCAGCAGCTTAAAAAAAGATGAGCAGTTCTTC
-	-	TRBV2	TRBJ2-7	CASRDGQFVEQYF	TGTGCCAGCAGGGATGGACAGTTTGTAGAGCAGTACTTC
-	-	TRBV19	TRBJ2-1	CASSIDVWQGNEQFF	TGTGCCAGTAGTATAGACGTGTGGCAGGGGAATGAGCAGTTCTTC
-	-	TRBV27	TRBJ2-7	CASSRLTNPSGEQYF	TGTGCCAGCAGTAGATTAACAAATCCGAGTGGCGAGCAGTACTTC
-	once	TRBV19	TRBJ2-2	CASSTWTYNTGELFF	TGTGCCAGTAGTACTTGGACATACAACACCGGGGAGCTGTTTTTT
TRBD1	-	TRBV5-8	TRBJ1-1	CASSPTGGKAFF	TGTGCCAGCAGCCCGACAGGGGGCAAAGCTTTCTTT
-	-	TRBV7-9	TRBJ2-7	CASSPAGWEISYEQYF	TGTGCCAGCAGCCCCGCCGGGTGGGAGATCTCCTACGAGCAGTACTTC
-	-	TRBV28	TRBJ1-5	CASSSGFNQPQHF	TGTGCCAGCAGCTCAGGGTTTAATCAGCCCCAGCATTTT
-	-	TRBV4-3	TRBJ2-7	CASSQDGGYEQYF	TGCGCCAGCAGCCAAGATGGGGGCTACGAGCAGTACTTC
TRBD1	-	TRBV2	TRBJ1-1	CASSGGQGGTQAFF	TGTGCCAGCAGTGGGGGACAGGGTGGGACCCAAGCTTTCTTT
TRBD1	-	TRBV19	TRBJ2-2	CASRPGQGETGELFF	TGTGCCAGTAGGCCCGGACAGGGAGAAACCGGGGAGCTGTTTTTT
-	-	TRBV18	TRBJ1-5	CASSPPGGNQPQHF	TGTGCCAGCTCACCCCCGGGCGGCAATCAGCCCCAGCATTTT
TRBD1	-	TRBV5-1	TRBJ1-4	CASSQTPGQQNEKLFF	TGCGCCAGCAGCCAAACCCCGGGACAGCAGAATGAAAAACTGTTTTTT
-	-	TRBV7-9	TRBJ2-2	CASSFERPGELFF	TGTGCCAGCAGCTTCGAACGGCCTGGGGAGCTGTTTTTT
TRBD2	-	TRBV7-3	TRBJ2-5	CASSLTGLAEETQYF	TGTGCCAGCAGCTTAACTGGACTAGCGGAAGAGACCCAGTACTTC
-	-	TRBV19	TRBJ2-2	CASSIAEAGTGELFF	TGTGCCAGTAGTATAGCGGAGGCGGGGACCGGGGAGCTGTTTTTT
-	once	TRBV5-1	TRBJ2-7	CASSLGGNNEQYF	TGCGCCAGCAGCTTAGGGGGGAACAACGAGCAGTACTTC
-	-	TRBV4-2	TRBJ2-3	CASSQERTDTQYF	TGTGCCAGCAGCCAAGAACGCACAGATACGCAGTATTTT
-	-	TRBV7-9	TRBJ1-2	CASSLGVLETNYGYTF	TGTGCCAGCAGCTTAGGGGTACTTGAAACTAACTATGGCTACACCTTC
-	once	TRBV5-6	TRBJ2-5	CASSLPAASQETQYF	TGTGCCAGCAGCTTGCCCGCCGCTTCCCAAGAGACCCAGTACTTC
-	-	TRBV19	TRBJ2-7	CASSHNHWNEQYF	TGTGCCAGTAGTCACAATCACTGGAACGAGCAGTACTTC
TRBD2	-	TRBV4-2	TRBJ2-7	CASSPGASGYEQYF	TGTGCCAGCAGCCCCGGGGCTAGCGGGTACGAGCAGTACTTC
-	-	TRBV4-2	TRBJ2-7	CASSQDPPNLVGSASYEQYF	TGTGCCAGCAGCCAAGATCCTCCCAATCTTGTAGGTTCAGCCTCCTACGAGCAGTACTTC
TRBD1	-	TRBV11-3	TRBJ2-1	CASSSRDREQFF	TGTGCCAGCAGCTCCCGGGACAGGGAGCAGTTCTTC
-	-	TRBV10-1	TRBJ1-1	CASSENGNDEAFF	TGCGCCAGCAGTGAGAACGGGAACGATGAAGCTTTCTTT
TRBD2	-	TRBV29-1	TRBJ2-1	CSVALAGPYNEQFF	TGCAGCGTTGCTCTAGCGGGACCCTACAATGAGCAGTTCTTC
-	once	TRBV7-2	TRBJ2-7	CASSWTQPGEQYF	TGTGCCAGCAGCTGGACCCAGCCCGGCGAGCAGTACTTC
TRBD1	-	TRBV6-5	TRBJ2-7	CASSYRPRDSSYEQYF	TGTGCCAGCAGTTACCGACCCCGGGACAGCTCCTACGAGCAGTACTTC
-	few	TRBV4-3	TRBJ1-3	CASSWGRAAGNTIYF	TGCGCCAGCAGCTGGGGAAGGGCGGCCGGAAACACCATATATTTT
-	-	TRBV14	TRBJ1-1	CASSPRVDTEAFF	TGTGCCAGCAGCCCCCGCGTTGACACTGAAGCTTTCTTT
-	once	TRBV9	TRBJ1-1	CASSVGNVNSDTEAFF	TGTGCCAGCAGCGTAGGAAATGTAAACTCGGACACTGAAGCTTTCTTT
-	-	TRBV5-1	TRBJ2-3	CASSPDGVSTDTQYF	TGCGCCAGCAGCCCGGACGGGGTTAGCACAGATACGCAGTATTTT
TRBD1	-	TRBV12-5	TRBJ2-1	CASGSPTGTGGDRYNEQFF	TGTGCTAGTGGTTCCCCTACCGGGACAGGGGGCGACCGCTACAATGAGCAGTTCTTC
-	many	TRBV4-2	TRBJ2-7	CASSQDVALQGSVSYEQYF	TGTGCCAGCAGCCAAGATGTAGCCTTACAGGGATCGGTCTCCTACGAGCAGTACTTC
-	-	TRBV6-6	TRBJ1-1	CASSYTGVNTEAFF	TGTGCCAGCAGTTACACAGGAGTGAACACTGAAGCTTTCTTT
TRBD2	-	TRBV6-6	TRBJ2-5	CATRQSGRTETQYF	TGTGCCACCCGTCAGAGCGGGAGGACAGAGACCCAGTACTTC
TRBD1	-	TRBV6-5	TRBJ1-2	CASSLRDSYYGYTF	TGTGCCAGCAGTCTCCGGGACAGTTACTATGGCTACACCTTC
TRBD2	-	TRBV2	TRBJ2-1	CASRAGAYNEQFF	TGTGCCAGCAGGGCGGGAGCGTACAATGAGCAGTTCTTC
-	once	TRBV5-5	TRBJ2-1	CASSPQPGWGNEQFF	TGTGCCAGCAGCCCGCAGCCGGGTTGGGGCAATGAGCAGTTCTTC
-	-	TRBV5-6	TRBJ2-1	CASSLAFWGSYNEQFF	TGTGCCAGCAGCTTGGCCTTTTGGGGCTCCTACAATGAGCAGTTCTTC
TRBD2	once	TRBV4-2	TRBJ2-7	CASTSGTSEESSYEQYF	TGTGCCAGCACCTCCGGGACTAGCGAAGAGAGCTCCTACGAGCAGTACTTC
-	once	TRBV6-4	TRBJ1-2	CASSEGRGHGYTF	TGTGCCAGCAGTGAAGGCAGGGGCCATGGCTACACCTTC
-	-	TRBV7-6	TRBJ2-1	CASSLASSGGLYNEQFF	TGTGCCAGCAGCTTAGCGTCTAGTGGGGGCCTCTACAATGAGCAGTTCTTC
TRBD1	-	TRBV9	TRBJ2-3	CASSVEIGQGATDTQYF	TGTGCCAGCAGCGTAGAAATCGGACAGGGGGCAACAGATACGCAGTATTTT
TRBD1	-	TRBV9	TRBJ2-7	CASSGTGGYEQYF	TGTGCCAGCAGCGGGACAGGGGGGTACGAGCAGTACTTC
-	-	TRBV30	TRBJ1-5	CAWTVRGYSNQPQHF	TGTGCCTGGACAGTACGGGGTTATAGCAATCAGCCCCAGCATTTT